The present TCR beta chain was sequenced within a study of control samples from healthy donors and cancer patients. This clone was observed a handful of times. This CDR3 is built from 13 residues. The germline V and J ends were trimmed by 1 base and 6 bases, with 10 bases remaining between them. Germline V gene sequence: CDR1 SGHAT, CDR2 FQNNGV. This table comes from immunoSEQ multiplex PCR, and its TCRdb copy is limited to in-frame clones, with some not included. The sample carries roughly 80,000 clones, approximately 90% recorded once. This TCR derives from a woman aged 55-69 years with head and neck cancer. The specimen sequenced was PBMCs. The chain employs TRBV11-2 and TRBJ2-7; TRBD2 might be the D (5 bases). CDR3 amino acids: CASSLGVGVEQYF. The CDR3 nucleotides read TGTGCCAGCAGCTTAGGCGTCGGGGTCGAGCAGTACTTC.